The source of this TCR beta chain is a study of cytomegalovirus exposure and HLA in healthy donors. Study observations and caveats: A later analysis by the authors found several of the most significant clusters apparently linked to common viral pathogens.

With regard to this clone: Its antigen is unknown.

V dropped 1 base and J dropped 5; count of bases not matched to a gene: 2. CDR1 and CDR2 (germline): LGHNT, FRNRAP. The CDR3 is 15 amino acids. The PCR ran on 60 Vbeta and 13 Jbeta primers. The data were produced by immunoSEQ multiplex PCR, yet TCRdb's version contains in-frame clones alone and is incomplete. The data contain some 110,000 clones, about 81% of them singletons. The V and J genes are TRBV12-5 and TRBJ2-1; 10 nucleotides align to TRBD2. This TCR was sampled from a male donor in good health and CMV-seropositive. Sequencing input: PBMCs. CDR3 region: CASGLERGGHNEQFF. The DNA for the CDR3 is TGTGCTAGTGGTTTGGAGCGGGGGGGGCACAATGAGCAGTTCTTC.